The present T cell receptor beta chain was sequenced within a study of blood T cell repertoires in COVID-19. The overall study: There were acute and convalescent COVID-19 samples, and they came from the United States, Italy and Spain. T cells, B-cell-depleted T cells, or PBMCs supplied cDNA or gDNA.

Germline V CDR1 and CDR2: ENHRY, SYGVKD. After removal of 5 bases from V and 2 bases from J, the junction contained 6 bases not matched to a gene. The CDR3 is 15 amino acids. Original handling: Using reference gene primer amplification, nucleated cell counts were estimated. Assay used: immunoSEQ multiplex PCR; TCRdb lists only in-frame clones, some missing. The V and J calls and clone size come from that table; D and trimming were worked out from the DNA. The sample has 120,000 to 150,000 clones, under 90% seen once. The source material was peripheral blood. This sequence joins TRBV10-3 and TRBJ2-3; 8 positions match TRBD1. This receptor was identified in a human donor in a cohort sampled during active COVID-19. The CDR3 protein is CAISHPGQDTDTQYF. In DNA form, the CDR3 reads TGTGCCATCAGTCATCCGGGACAGGACACAGATACGCAGTATTTT.